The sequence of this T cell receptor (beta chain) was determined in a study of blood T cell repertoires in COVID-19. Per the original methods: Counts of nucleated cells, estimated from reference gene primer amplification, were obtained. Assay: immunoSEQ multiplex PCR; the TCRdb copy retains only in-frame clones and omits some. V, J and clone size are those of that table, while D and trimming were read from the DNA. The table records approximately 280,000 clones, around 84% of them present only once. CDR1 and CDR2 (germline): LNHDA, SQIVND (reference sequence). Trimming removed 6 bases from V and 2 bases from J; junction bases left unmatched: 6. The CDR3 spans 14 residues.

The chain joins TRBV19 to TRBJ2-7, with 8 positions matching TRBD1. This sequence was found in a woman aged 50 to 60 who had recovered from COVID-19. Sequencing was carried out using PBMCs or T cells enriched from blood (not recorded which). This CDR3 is CASSRQGRTYEQYF. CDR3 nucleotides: TGTGCCAGTAGCCGACAGGGGCGAACCTACGAGCAGTACTTC. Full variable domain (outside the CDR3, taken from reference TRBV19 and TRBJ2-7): DGGITQSPKYLFRKEGQNVTLSCEQNLNHDAMYWYRQDPGQGLRLIYYSQIVNDFQKGDIAEGYSVSREKKESFPLTVTSAQKNPTAFYLCASSRQGRTYEQYFGPGTRLTVT.